Listed here are 2 T cell receptor beta chains from one sample, sequenced in a study of OX40 agonist ivuxolimab in advanced cancers. Clones were read by immunoSEQ multiplex PCR, and TCRdb kept only the in-frame ones, dropping some. The table includes approximately 40,000 clones, 80% detected once. Sequencing was performed on CD4+ or CD8+ T cells sorted from blood, taken in a trial of the OX40 agonist ivuxolimab. These receptors all come from an adult with an advanced solid tumor such as melanoma, head and neck, liver or kidney cancer.

The chain carries TRBV7-8 and TRBJ2-5; D not resolved. The CDR3 runs to 14 residues. Germline CDR1 reads SGHVS; CDR2 reads FQNEAQ. The ends were cut back, 1 base at V and 3 bases at J, with 9 bases in the middle. The CDR3 bases are TGTGCCAGCAGCTTAGGCTCGGTAAAAGAGACCCAGTACTTC. Its translation: CASSLGSVKETQYF. The full variable domain, its missing parts supplied by reference TRBV7-8 and TRBJ2-5, is GAGVSQSPRYKVAKRGQDVALRCDPISGHVSLFWYQQALGQGPEFLTYFQNEAQLDKSGLPSDRFFAERPEGSVSTLKIQRTQQEDSAVYLCASSLGSVKETQYFGPGTRLLVL.

The rearrangement joins TRBV10-1 to TRBJ2-5, with TRBD2 matching over 12 bases. The CDR3 sequence is 12 residues long. Germline V gene sequence: CDR1 WNHNN, CDR2 SYGVQD (reference sequence). Trimming took 4 bases from V and 10 from J; bases not matched to a gene: 1. The CDR3 DNA reads as TGCGCCAGCAGTGCTAGCGGGAGGGTCCAGTACTTC. It is translated as CASSASGRVQYF.